This note documents a single TCR beta chain sequence. The data stem from a study of cytomegalovirus exposure and HLA in healthy donors. Use of 60 Vbeta and 13 Jbeta primers characterized the PCR. Sequencing used immunoSEQ multiplex PCR; TCRdb keeps in-frame clones, though not all of them. The sample shows 200,000 to 250,000 clones, about four fifths of them seen only once. V lost 6 bases and J 0 bases, leaving 6 bases between the germline ends. There are 14 residues in the CDR3. CDR1 MNHEY and CDR2 SMNVEV come from the germline V gene (reference sequence). This TCR came from a woman between 50 and 59 years old in good health and CMV-seropositive. The chain combines TRBV27 with TRBJ2-6, with D hard to call. The sample taken for sequencing was PBMCs. The CDR3 here is CASSQYSGANVLTF. The CDR3 DNA follows: TGTGCCAGCAGCCAGTACTCTGGGGCCAACGTCCTGACTTTC.